The next 15 T cell receptor beta chains were all read from a single sample in a study of graft-versus-host responses after intestinal transplantation. Repertoires were generated with immunoSEQ multiplex PCR, while TCRdb's copy carries only in-frame clones and drops some. This sample has roughly 130,000 clones, with 80% to 95% found just once. Antigens for these TCRs are unknown. Sample: unstimulated CD4+ T cells sorted from spleen or lymph node cells, taken before intestinal transplant. Source of these receptors: a human donor who received an intestinal transplant.

CDR3 DNA sequence: TGTGCCAGCTCACCAAGGGACAGGGGGGGCAATCAGCCCCAGCATTTT. This translates into CASSPRDRGGNQPQHF. This chain uses TRBV18 with TRBJ1-5; TRBD1 agrees at 11 bases. This CDR3 spans 16 amino acids. Germline trimming cut 2 bases from V and 2 bases from J; bases unmatched to any gene: 2. Germline V gene data show CDR1 as KGHSH and CDR2 as LQKENI.

On this clone itself: This is likely a read error, given that the CDR3 carries no conserved phenylalanine or tryptophan at its end. This rearrangement joins TRBV6-1 to TRBJ2-7; 7 bases line up with TRBD2. Trimming at V came to 7 bases and at J to 3 bases, leaving 9 bases not matched to a gene. The CDR3 totals 14 residues. The germline gives CDR1 MNHNS, CDR2 SASEGT. The CDR3 nucleotides are TGTGCCAGCACTTTTAATAGCGGGTTCTACGAGCAGTACCTC. It codes for CASTFNSGFYEQYL.

The chain couples TRBV7-8 to TRBJ1-5; TRBD1 might be the D (5 bases). Trimming stripped 1 base from V and 10 bases from J, with 20 bases between. The CDR3 is 16 residues long. Germline CDR1 SGHVS, CDR2 FQNEAQ. The CDR3 DNA is TGTGCCAGCAGCTTAGTAGGGCGGACAATCCTTCACCCCCAGCATTTT. This codes for CASSLVGRTILHPQHF. The variable domain in full, with the rest retrieved from reference TRBV7-8 and TRBJ1-5, is GAGVSQSPRYKVAKRGQDVALRCDPISGHVSLFWYQQALGQGPEFLTYFQNEAQLDKSGLPSDRFFAERPEGSVSTLKIQRTQQEDSAVYLCASSLVGRTILHPQHFGDGTRLSIL.

The rearrangement joins TRBV10-3 to TRBJ2-1; a possible D gene is TRBD2 (5 bases). The germline V gene has CDR1 ENHRY and CDR2 SYGVKD. CDR3 length: 15 amino acids. The V gene lost 4 bases and the J gene lost 7 bases, with 17 bases spanning the gap. The CDR3 bases are TGTGCCATCAGTGTAGAACTAGTCTCCCCTAATGAGCAGTTCTTC. Its protein is CAISVELVSPNEQFF.

This chain links TRBV6-9 with TRBJ1-2; 7 positions agree with TRBD1. Per the germline V gene, CDR1 is MNHGY and CDR2 is SVAAGI. V lost 7 bases to trimming and J lost 4 bases; unmatched junction nucleotides: 12. The CDR3 contains 15 residues. In DNA form, the CDR3 reads TGTGCCAGCACCGGCCCCGGCAGGGGGTTCTATGGCTACACCTTC. It codes for CASTGPGRGFYGYTF.

The chain recombines TRBV28 with TRBJ2-7; possibly TRBD1 for D (5 bases). The V gene lost 5 bases and the J gene lost 0 bases, with 8 bases spanning the gap. CDR1 is MDHEN and CDR2 is SYDVKM in the germline V gene. The CDR3 runs to 13 residues. CDR3 nucleotide sequence: TGTGCCAGCAGTCCGACAGACTCCTACGAGCAGTACTTC. It translates to CASSPTDSYEQYF.

The chain combines TRBV28 with TRBJ2-1; 7 nucleotides match TRBD2. The CDR3 extends over 14 amino acids. Germline V CDR1 and CDR2: MDHEN, SYDVKM. With V trimmed by 3 bases and J by 8 bases, 7 bases remained unmatched. CDR3 loop: CASSLGGSRDEQFF. In DNA form, the CDR3 reads TGTGCCAGCAGTTTGGGCGGGAGTAGAGATGAGCAGTTCTTC. Supplemented by reference TRBV28 and TRBJ2-1, the full variable domain reads DVKVTQSSRYLVKRTGEKVFLECVQDMDHENMFWYRQDPGLGLRLIYFSYDVKMKEKGDIPEGYSVSREKKERFSLILESASTNQTSMYLCASSLGGSRDEQFFGPGTRLTVL.

This clone was found many times. The V call is TRBV27, the J call TRBJ2-1; D perhaps matches TRBD2 (6 bases). This CDR3 has 14 residues. Germline V gene sequence: CDR1 MNHEY, CDR2 SMNVEV (reference sequence). V lost 6 bases and J lost 5, with 14 bases in between. CDR3 nucleotides: TGTGCCAGCAGCCCGGGGGTTAAGGACAATGAGCAGTTCTTC. It codes for CASSPGVKDNEQFF.

This clone occurred once. J is TRBJ2-1 and V is TRBV6-4; 10 bases line up with TRBD2. The CDR3 is made up of 15 amino acids. J gave up 3 bases and V 5 bases, and 4 bases lay outside the gene matches. CDR1 is MRHNA, CDR2 SNTAGT, per germline. The CDR3 DNA reads as TGTGCCAGCAGTAGGGCTAGCGGGAGCTACAATGAGCAGTTCTTC. It encodes CASSRASGSYNEQFF.

The chain couples TRBV7-2 to TRBJ2-1, with D uncertain. The CDR3 runs to 15 residues. Germline V CDR1 and CDR2: SGHTA, FQGNSA. The germline V and J ends were trimmed by 2 bases and 0 bases, with 8 bases remaining between them. CDR3 protein: CASSLIGSSYNEQFF. The CDR3 DNA reads as TGTGCCAGCAGCTTAATAGGTAGCTCCTACAATGAGCAGTTCTTC.

This clone was counted once. This rearrangement joins TRBV28 to TRBJ1-5, with a weak D call TRBD1 (5 bases). Germline assignment: CDR1 MDHEN and CDR2 SYDVKM. V was cut by 2 bases and J by 3 bases, with 8 bases left in between. The CDR3 is made up of 14 amino acids. The CDR3 region has the DNA TGTGCCAGCAGTTTAGTCAGGGCCAATCAGCCCCAGCATTTT. Its translation: CASSLVRANQPQHF.

The chain combines TRBV29-1 with TRBJ2-7; the match to TRBD2 covers 7 bases. The CDR3 contains 12 residues. The germline CDR1 and CDR2 sequences are SQVTM and ANQGSEA. Losses at the gene ends were 7 bases for V and 5 bases for J; bases not matched to a gene: 8. CDR3 coding DNA: TGCAGCGCGGGGAGGGGCGCAAACGAGCAGTACTTC. Amino acids: CSAGRGANEQYF.

The chain links TRBV7-9 to TRBJ1-1; 8 bases map to TRBD1. CDR3 length equals 14 residues. Germline V gene lookup returns CDR1 SEHNR and CDR2 FQNEAQ (reference sequence). The V gene end was trimmed by 1 base and the J gene end by 6 bases; junction bases not matched to a gene: 4. The CDR3 coding sequence is TGTGCCAGCAGCTTAGACAGGGGGGCGGCTGAAGCTTTCTTT. Translated: CASSLDRGAAEAFF.

CDR3 DNA sequence: TGTGCCAGCAGCTCGGGGACAGTGAACACTGAAGCTTTCTTT. Its protein is CASSSGTVNTEAFF. V is TRBV7-9 and J is TRBJ1-1; 7 bases are shared with TRBD1. Germline CDR1 is SEHNR and CDR2 is FQNEAQ (reference sequence). This CDR3 contains 14 residues. Trimming removed 4 bases from V and 0 bases from J; junction bases left unmatched: 2.

V usage is TRBV10-1 and J usage is TRBJ2-7; D remains ambiguous. The CDR3 totals 16 residues. Per germline, CDR1 WNHNN and CDR2 SYGVQD (reference sequence). V lost 0 bases and J 4 bases, leaving 16 bases between the germline ends. The chain's CDR3 is CASSESLREMNYEQYF. As DNA, the CDR3 is TGCGCCAGCAGTGAGTCCTTAAGGGAAATGAATTACGAGCAGTACTTC.